The next 4 T cell receptor beta chains were all read from a single sample in a study of T-cell reconstitution after alpha-beta-depleted transplantation in children. Unique molecular identifiers were used to barcode this TCRbeta library. MiXCR was run by TCRdb on the PCR reads, yielding one entry per CDR3 protein. Of 490,000 or so distinct CDR3 sequences listed, more than 9% are singletons. The material sequenced was PBMCs, taken before TCRalphabeta/CD19-depleted stem cell transplant. The receptors originated from a child aged 2-15 years with inherited bone marrow failure, due to receive a stem cell transplant.

In its sample, this clonotype was seen a few times. The chain carries TRBV3-1 and TRBJ2-2, with 11 bases aligning to TRBD2. Per germline, CDR1 LGHDT and CDR2 YNNKEL (reference sequence). The V and J ends lost 4 bases and 0 bases, in that order; junction bases with no gene match: 7. The CDR3 is 18 residues long. This chain's CDR3 is CASSPPGLADPNTGELFF. Here the CDR3 DNA reads TGTGCCAGCAGCCCACCGGGACTAGCGGACCCGAACACCGGGGAGCTGTTTTTT.

DNA of the CDR3: TGCGCCAGCAGCTTGGCTCCGGAGGCTTCTGGCGGCGAGCAGTACTTC. It yields the protein CASSLAPEASGGEQYF. The chain links TRBV5-1 to TRBJ2-7; D possibly corresponds to TRBD2 (5 bases). This CDR3 spans 16 amino acids. With 0 bases removed from V and 6 bases from J, the gap between germline ends came to 19 bases. Germline-derived CDR1 and CDR2 are SGHRS and YFSETQ.

The chain has TRBV5-6 and TRBJ2-5, with 7 bases lining up with TRBD1. This CDR3 is 18 amino acids long. CDR1 SGHDT and CDR2 YYEEEE come from the germline V gene. The ends lost 4 bases at V and 0 bases at J; junction bases unmatched: 15. CDR3 DNA: TGTGCCAGCAGCCCTCGACAGGGACGGTTAAGGTACCAAGAGACCCAGTACTTC. This sequence encodes CASSPRQGRLRYQETQYF.

This chain uses TRBV20-1 with TRBJ2-7; D call uncertain. Germline CDR1 and CDR2: DFQATT and SNEGSKA (reference sequence). The CDR3 runs to 15 residues. The germline V and J ends were trimmed by 4 bases and 5 bases, with 21 bases remaining between them. This CDR3 reads CSAITGGTRVHEQYF. For the CDR3, the DNA is TGCAGTGCTATTACGGGCGGCACAAGGGTCCACGAGCAGTACTTC.